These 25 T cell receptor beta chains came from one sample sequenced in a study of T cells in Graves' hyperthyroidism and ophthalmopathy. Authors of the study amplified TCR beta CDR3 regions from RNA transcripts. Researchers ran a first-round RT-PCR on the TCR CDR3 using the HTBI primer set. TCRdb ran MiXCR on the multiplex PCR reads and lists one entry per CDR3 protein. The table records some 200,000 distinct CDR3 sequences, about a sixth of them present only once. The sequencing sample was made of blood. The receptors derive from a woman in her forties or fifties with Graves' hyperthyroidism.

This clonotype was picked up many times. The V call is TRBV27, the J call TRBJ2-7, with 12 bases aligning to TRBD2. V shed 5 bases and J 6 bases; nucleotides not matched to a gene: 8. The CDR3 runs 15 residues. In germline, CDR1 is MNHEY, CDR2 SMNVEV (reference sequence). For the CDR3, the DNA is TGTGCCAGCAGTCTCCGTGCTAGCGGGAGGGCCGAGCAGTACTTC. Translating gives CASSLRASGRAEQYF.

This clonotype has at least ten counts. Here the CDR3 DNA reads TGTGCCAGCAGCGACAGGGGCGACTATGGCTACACCTTC. Translated: CASSDRGDYGYTF. The V call is TRBV2, the J call TRBJ1-2; TRBD1 aligns across 8 bases. Looked up from germline, CDR1 is SNHLY and CDR2 is FYNNEI. The CDR3 sequence is 13 residues long. V lost 6 bases to trimming and J lost 3 bases; unmatched junction nucleotides: 3.

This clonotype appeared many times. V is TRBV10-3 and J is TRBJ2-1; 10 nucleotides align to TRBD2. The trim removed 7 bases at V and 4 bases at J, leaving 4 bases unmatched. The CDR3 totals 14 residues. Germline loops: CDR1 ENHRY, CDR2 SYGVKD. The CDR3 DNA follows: TGTGCCATCAAAGGACTAGCGGTTTACAATGAGCAGTTCTTC. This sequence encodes CAIKGLAVYNEQFF.

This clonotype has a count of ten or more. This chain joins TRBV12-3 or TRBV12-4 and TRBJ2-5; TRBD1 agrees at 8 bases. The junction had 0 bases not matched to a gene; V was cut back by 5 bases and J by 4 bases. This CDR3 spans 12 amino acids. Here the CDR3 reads CASSDRGETQYF. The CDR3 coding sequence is TGTGCCAGCAGTGACAGGGGAGAGACCCAGTACTTC.

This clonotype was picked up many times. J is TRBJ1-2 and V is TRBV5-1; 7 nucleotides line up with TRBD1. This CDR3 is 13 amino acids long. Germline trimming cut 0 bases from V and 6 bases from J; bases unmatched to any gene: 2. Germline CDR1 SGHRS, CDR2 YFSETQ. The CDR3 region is CASSLEQGNGYTF. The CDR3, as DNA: TGCGCCAGCAGCTTGGAACAGGGGAATGGCTACACCTTC.

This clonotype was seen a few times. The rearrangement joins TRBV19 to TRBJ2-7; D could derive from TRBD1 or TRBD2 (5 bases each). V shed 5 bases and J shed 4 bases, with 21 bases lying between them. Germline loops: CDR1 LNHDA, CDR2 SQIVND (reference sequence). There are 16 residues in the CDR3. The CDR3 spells CASSLGRLASGYEQYF. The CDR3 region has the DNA TGTGCCAGTAGTCTGGGGCGGCTCGCCTCGGGATACGAGCAGTACTTC.

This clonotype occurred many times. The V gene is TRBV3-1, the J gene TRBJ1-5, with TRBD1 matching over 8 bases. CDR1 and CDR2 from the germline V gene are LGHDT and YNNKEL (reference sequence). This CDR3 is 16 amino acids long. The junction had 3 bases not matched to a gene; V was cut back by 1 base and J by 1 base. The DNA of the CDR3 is TGTGCCAGCAGCCAAGCCCGGACAGGGAGCAATCAGCCCCAGCATTTT. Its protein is CASSQARTGSNQPQHF.

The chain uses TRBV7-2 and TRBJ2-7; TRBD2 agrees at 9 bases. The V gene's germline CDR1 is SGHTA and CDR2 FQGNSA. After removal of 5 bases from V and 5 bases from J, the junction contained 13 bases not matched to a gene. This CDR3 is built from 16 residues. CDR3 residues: CASSPGGLAMFHEQYF. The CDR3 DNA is TGTGCCAGCAGCCCCGGTGGACTAGCGATGTTTCACGAGCAGTACTTC.

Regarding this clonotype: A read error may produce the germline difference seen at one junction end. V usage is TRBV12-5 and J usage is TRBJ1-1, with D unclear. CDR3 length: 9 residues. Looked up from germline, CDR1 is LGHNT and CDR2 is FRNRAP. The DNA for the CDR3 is TGTACTAGTGGCCCTGAAGCTTTCTTT. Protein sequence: CTSGPEAFF. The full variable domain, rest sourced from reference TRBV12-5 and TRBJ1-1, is DARVTQTPRHKVTEMGQEVTMRCQPILGHNTVFWYRQTMMQGLELLAYFRNRAPLDDSGMPKDRFSAEMPDATLATLKIQPSEPRDSAVYFCTSGPEAFFGQGTRLTVV.

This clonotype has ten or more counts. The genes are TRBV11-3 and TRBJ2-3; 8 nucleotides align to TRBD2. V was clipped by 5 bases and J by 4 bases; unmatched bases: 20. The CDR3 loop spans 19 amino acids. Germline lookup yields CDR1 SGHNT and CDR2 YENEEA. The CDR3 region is CASSRLWGKRGSGADTQYF. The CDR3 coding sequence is TGTGCCAGCAGCCGTCTCTGGGGGAAGCGGGGGTCTGGGGCAGATACGCAGTATTTT.

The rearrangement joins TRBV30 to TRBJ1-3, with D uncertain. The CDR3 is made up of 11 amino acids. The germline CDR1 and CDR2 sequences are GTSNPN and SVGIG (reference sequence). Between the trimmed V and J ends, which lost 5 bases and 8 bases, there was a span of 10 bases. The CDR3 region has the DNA TGTGCCTGGCAAATTAGGGACACCATATATTTT. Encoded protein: CAWQIRDTIYF.

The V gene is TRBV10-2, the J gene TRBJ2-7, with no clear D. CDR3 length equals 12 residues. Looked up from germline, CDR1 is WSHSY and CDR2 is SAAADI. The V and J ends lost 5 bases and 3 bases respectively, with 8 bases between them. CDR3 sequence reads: CASSWADYEQYF. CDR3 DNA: TGCGCCAGCAGTTGGGCAGACTACGAGCAGTACTTC.

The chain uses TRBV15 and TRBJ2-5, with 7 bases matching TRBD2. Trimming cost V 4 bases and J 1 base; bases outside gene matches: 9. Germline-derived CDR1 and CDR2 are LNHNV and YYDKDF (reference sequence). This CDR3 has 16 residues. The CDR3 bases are TGTGCCACCAGCAACGGGGAGGGTGTGGTCCAAGAGACCCAGTACTTC. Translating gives CATSNGEGVVQETQYF.

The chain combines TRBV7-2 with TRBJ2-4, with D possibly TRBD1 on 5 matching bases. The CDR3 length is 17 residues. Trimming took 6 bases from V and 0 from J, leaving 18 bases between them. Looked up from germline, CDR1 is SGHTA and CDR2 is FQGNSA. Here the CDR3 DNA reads TGTGCCAGCAGTAAAGGGGCCCCCGGAATAGCCAAAAACATTCAGTACTTC. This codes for CASSKGAPGIAKNIQYF.

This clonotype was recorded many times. The CDR3 DNA follows: TGCAGTGCTAGAAGGGGACAGTACAATGAGCAGTTCTTC. This gives the protein CSARRGQYNEQFF. V usage is TRBV20-1 and J usage is TRBJ2-1; 7 positions match TRBD1. Germline CDR1 DFQATT, CDR2 SNEGSKA (reference sequence). V was clipped by 2 bases and J by 4 bases; unmatched bases: 2. This CDR3 is 13 amino acids long.

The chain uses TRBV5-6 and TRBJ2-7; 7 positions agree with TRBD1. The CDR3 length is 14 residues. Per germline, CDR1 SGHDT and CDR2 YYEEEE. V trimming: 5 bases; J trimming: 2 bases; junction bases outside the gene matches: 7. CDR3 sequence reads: CASRTTGTPYEQYF. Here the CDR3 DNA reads TGTGCCAGCAGGACGACAGGGACCCCCTACGAGCAGTACTTC.

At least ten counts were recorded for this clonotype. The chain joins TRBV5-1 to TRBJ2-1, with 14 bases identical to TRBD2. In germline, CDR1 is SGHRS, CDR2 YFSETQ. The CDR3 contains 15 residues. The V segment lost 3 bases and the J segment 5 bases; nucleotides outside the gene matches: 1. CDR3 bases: TGCGCCAGCAGCTCGACTAGCGGGGGGGACAATGAGCAGTTCTTC. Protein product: CASSSTSGGDNEQFF.

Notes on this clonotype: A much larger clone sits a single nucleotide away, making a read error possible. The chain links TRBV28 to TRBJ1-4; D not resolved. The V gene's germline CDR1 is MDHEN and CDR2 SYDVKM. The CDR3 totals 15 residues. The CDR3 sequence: CASSPLAATNEKLSF. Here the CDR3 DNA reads TGTGCCAGCAGTCCCTTAGCCGCAACTAATGAAAAACTGTCTTTT.

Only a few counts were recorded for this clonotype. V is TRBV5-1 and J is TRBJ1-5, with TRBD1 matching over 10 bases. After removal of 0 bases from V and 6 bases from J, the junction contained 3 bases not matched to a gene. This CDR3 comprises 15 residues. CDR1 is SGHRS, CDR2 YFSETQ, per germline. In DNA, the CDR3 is TGCGCCAGCAGCTTGGAGGGACAGGGGACTCAGCCCCAGCATTTT. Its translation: CASSLEGQGTQPQHF. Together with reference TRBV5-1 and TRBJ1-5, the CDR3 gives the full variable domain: KAGVTQTPRYLIKTRGQQVTLSCSPISGHRSVSWYQQTPGQGLQFLFEYFSETQRNKGNFPGRFSGRQFSNSRSEMNVSTLELGDSALYLCASSLEGQGTQPQHFGDGTRLSIL.

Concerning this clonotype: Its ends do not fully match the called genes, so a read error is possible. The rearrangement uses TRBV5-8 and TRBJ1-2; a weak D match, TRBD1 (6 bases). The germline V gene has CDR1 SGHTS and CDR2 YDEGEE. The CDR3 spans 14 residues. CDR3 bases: TGCGCCAGCAGCTTGGAAGTGACAGGCTATGGCTACACCTTC. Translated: CASSLEVTGYGYTF.

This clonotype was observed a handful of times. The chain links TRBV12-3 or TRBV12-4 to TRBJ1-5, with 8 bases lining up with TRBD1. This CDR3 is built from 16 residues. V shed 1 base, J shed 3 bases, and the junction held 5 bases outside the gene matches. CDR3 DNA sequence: TGTGCCAGCAGTTTAGAAAGGACAGGGAACAATCAGCCCCAGCATTTT. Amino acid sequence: CASSLERTGNNQPQHF.

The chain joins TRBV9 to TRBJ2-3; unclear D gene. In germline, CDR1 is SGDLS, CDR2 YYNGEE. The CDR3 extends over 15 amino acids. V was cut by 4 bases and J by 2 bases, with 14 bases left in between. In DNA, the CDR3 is TGTGCCAGCAGCCTCCGCTTGGGAACCACAGATACGCAGTATTTT. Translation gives CASSLRLGTTDTQYF.

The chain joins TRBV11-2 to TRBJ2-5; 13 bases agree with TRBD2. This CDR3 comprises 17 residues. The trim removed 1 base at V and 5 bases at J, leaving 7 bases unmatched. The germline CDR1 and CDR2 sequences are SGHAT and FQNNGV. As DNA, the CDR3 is TGTGCCAGCAGCTTAGGCATGGGACTAGCGGGGAGTGAGACCCAGTACTTC. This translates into CASSLGMGLAGSETQYF.

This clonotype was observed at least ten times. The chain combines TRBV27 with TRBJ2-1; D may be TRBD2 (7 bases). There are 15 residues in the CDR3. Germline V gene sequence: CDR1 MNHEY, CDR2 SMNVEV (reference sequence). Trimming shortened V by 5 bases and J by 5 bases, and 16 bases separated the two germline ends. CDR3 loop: CASSTQRGHHNEQFF. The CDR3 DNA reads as TGTGCCAGCAGTACCCAGCGGGGACATCACAATGAGCAGTTCTTC.

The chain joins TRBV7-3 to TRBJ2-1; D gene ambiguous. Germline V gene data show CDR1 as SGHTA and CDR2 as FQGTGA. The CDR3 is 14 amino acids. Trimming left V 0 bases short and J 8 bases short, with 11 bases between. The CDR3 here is CASSLTPLIDEQFF. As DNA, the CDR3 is TGTGCCAGCAGCTTAACCCCTTTAATAGATGAGCAGTTCTTC.